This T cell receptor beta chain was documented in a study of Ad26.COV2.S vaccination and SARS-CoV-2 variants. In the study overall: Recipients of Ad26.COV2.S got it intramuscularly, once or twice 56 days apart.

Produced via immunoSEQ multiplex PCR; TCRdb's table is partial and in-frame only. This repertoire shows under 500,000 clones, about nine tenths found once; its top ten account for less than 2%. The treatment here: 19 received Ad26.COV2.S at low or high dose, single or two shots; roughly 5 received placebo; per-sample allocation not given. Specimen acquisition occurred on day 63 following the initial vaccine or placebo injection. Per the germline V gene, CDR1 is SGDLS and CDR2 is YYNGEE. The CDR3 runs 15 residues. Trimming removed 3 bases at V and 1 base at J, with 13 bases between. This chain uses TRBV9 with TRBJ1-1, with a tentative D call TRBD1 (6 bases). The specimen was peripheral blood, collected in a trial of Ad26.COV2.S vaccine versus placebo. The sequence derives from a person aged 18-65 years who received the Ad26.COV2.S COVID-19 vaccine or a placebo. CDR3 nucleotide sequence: TGTGCCAGCAGCGGGCGATTGGGGGCGAACACTGAAGCTTTCTTT. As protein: CASSGRLGANTEAFF.